These 24 T cell receptor beta chains share one sample of origin, sequenced in a study of T cells in Graves' hyperthyroidism and ophthalmopathy. Researchers amplified the TCR beta CDR3 regions from RNA transcripts. HTBI primers were the set used in a first-round RT-PCR of the TCR CDR3. TCRdb recomputed calls from the multiplex PCR reads with MiXCR, one row per CDR3 protein. Here the sample spans more than 300,000 distinct CDR3 sequences, 18% being singletons. The sequenced sample was blood. The receptors come from a young man with Graves' ophthalmopathy.

This clonotype showed up many times. This chain joins TRBV5-1 and TRBJ1-6, with TRBD1 matching 10 bases. This CDR3 comprises 16 residues. Germline V gene lookup returns CDR1 SGHRS and CDR2 YFSETQ. V shed 0 bases, J shed 10 bases, and the junction held 7 bases outside the gene matches. CDR3 residues: CASSLATGTGVSPLHF. DNA of the CDR3: TGCGCCAGCAGCTTGGCGACCGGGACAGGGGTGTCACCCCTCCACTTT.

This clonotype was observed many times. The V call is TRBV2, the J call TRBJ2-1; 11 positions match TRBD2. The CDR3 is made up of 15 amino acids. Looked up from germline, CDR1 is SNHLY and CDR2 is FYNNEI. Germline trimming cut 5 bases from V and 4 bases from J; bases unmatched to any gene: 4. DNA for the CDR3: TGTGCCAGCAGTTATAGCGGGAGGGCGTACAATGAGCAGTTCTTC. Its translation is CASSYSGRAYNEQFF. The entire variable domain, with the rest obtained from reference TRBV2 and TRBJ2-1, is as follows: EPEVTQTPSHQVTQMGQEVILRCVPISNHLYFYWYRQILGQKVEFLVSFYNNEISEKSEIFDDQFSVERPDGSNFTLKIRSTKLEDSAMYFCASSYSGRAYNEQFFGPGTRLTVL.

There are many counts of this clonotype. V and J are TRBV20-1 and TRBJ2-1, with 13 bases that match TRBD2. The V and J ends lost 2 bases and 0 bases, in that order; junction bases with no gene match: 16. CDR3 length equals 21 residues. CDR1 and CDR2 (germline): DFQATT, SNEGSKA (reference sequence). CDR3: CSARSDSGTSGAEVSYNEQFF. The CDR3 DNA follows: TGCAGTGCTAGATCAGACTCCGGGACTAGCGGGGCCGAAGTCTCCTACAATGAGCAGTTCTTC.

The chain combines TRBV7-9 with TRBJ1-1; D might be TRBD1 (5 bases). V lost 4 bases and J lost 8, with 11 bases in between. CDR1 is SEHNR, CDR2 FQNEAQ, per germline (reference sequence). The CDR3 loop spans 12 amino acids. The CDR3 coding sequence is TGTGCCAGCAGCTCAACGGGACCCGAAGCTTTCTTT. Amino acids: CASSSTGPEAFF. The full variable domain, its missing parts supplied by reference TRBV7-9 and TRBJ1-1, is DTGVSQNPRHKITKRGQNVTFRCDPISEHNRLYWYRQTLGQGPEFLTYFQNEAQLEKSRLLSDRFSAERPKGSFSTLEIQRTEQGDSAMYLCASSSTGPEAFFGQGTRLTVV.

This clonotype was seen a few times. The chain carries TRBV4-1 and TRBJ1-2, with TRBD1 as a possible D gene (6 bases). This CDR3 region has 14 residues. The V and J ends lost 5 bases and 4 bases respectively, with 14 bases between them. Germline loops: CDR1 MGHRA, CDR2 YSYEKL. DNA for the CDR3: TGCGCCAGCAGCTCCCTGGGACAAATCTATGGCTACACCTTC. Translation: CASSSLGQIYGYTF.

At least ten counts were recorded for this clonotype. The chain uses TRBV5-5 and TRBJ2-5; maybe TRBD2 (6 bases). V gave up 1 base and J gave up 5 bases, with 21 bases separating them. The length of the CDR3 is 17 residues. Germline V gene data show CDR1 as SGHKS and CDR2 as YYEKEE (reference sequence). The CDR3 loop reads CASSLWGEEGSWETQYF. DNA for the CDR3: TGTGCCAGCAGCTTGTGGGGGGAGGAGGGAAGTTGGGAGACCCAGTACTTC.

The chain has TRBV6-1 and TRBJ1-2; D may be TRBD1 (6 bases). The CDR3 is 15 amino acids. V dropped 7 bases and J dropped 3 bases, with 18 bases sitting between them. Germline-derived CDR1 and CDR2 are MNHNS and SASEGT. CDR3 protein: CASTSSRGQYYGYTF. Here the CDR3 DNA reads TGTGCCAGCACCTCATCCCGGGGGCAGTACTATGGCTACACCTTC.

This clonotype was observed a few times. V is TRBV9 and J is TRBJ2-5; 7 bases line up with TRBD1. CDR1 SGDLS and CDR2 YYNGEE come from the germline V gene. Trimming cost V 0 bases and J 4 bases; bases outside gene matches: 3. The CDR3 is 14 amino acids. CDR3 sequence reads: CASSVEGGPETQYF. CDR3 DNA: TGTGCCAGCAGCGTAGAAGGGGGCCCAGAGACCCAGTACTTC.

The chain carries TRBV20-1 and TRBJ1-5; the D gene is possibly TRBD1 (6 bases). V lost 1 base and J 5 bases, leaving 12 bases between the germline ends. There are 14 residues in the CDR3. Germline V gene data show CDR1 as DFQATT and CDR2 as SNEGSKA (reference sequence). CDR3: CSARGGAGDQPQHF. For the CDR3, the DNA is TGCAGTGCTAGAGGGGGGGCAGGTGATCAGCCCCAGCATTTT.

This clonotype was found many times. The genes are TRBV11-2 and TRBJ1-2, with a possible D match to TRBD1 (5 bases). The CDR3 length is 14 residues. CDR1 is SGHAT and CDR2 is FQNNGV in the germline V gene. The ends were cut back, 8 bases at V and 2 bases at J, with 15 bases in the middle. CDR3 sequence (DNA): TGTGCCAGCCTCGGGGGGACCGAGAACTATGGCTACACCTTC. It specifies CASLGGTENYGYTF.

This chain connects TRBV24-1 to TRBJ2-5, with unresolved D. Trimming took 1 base from V and 5 from J, leaving 4 bases between them. The CDR3 sequence is 12 residues long. The V gene's germline CDR1 is KGHDR and CDR2 SFDVKD. The CDR3 nucleotides are TGTGCCACCAGTGATTTTGGGGAGACCCAGTACTTC. As protein: CATSDFGETQYF.

This chain's CDR3 is CASSGAGAGNTIYF. In DNA form, the CDR3 reads TGTGCCAGCAGCGGAGCAGGGGCTGGAAACACCATATATTTT. The rearrangement links TRBV9 to TRBJ1-3, with a possible D match to TRBD1 (6 bases). Per germline, CDR1 SGDLS and CDR2 YYNGEE. The germline V and J ends were trimmed by 3 bases and 2 bases, with 9 bases remaining between them. The CDR3 extends over 14 amino acids.

At least ten counts were recorded for this clonotype. This sequence joins TRBV12-5 and TRBJ2-1; D possibly corresponds to TRBD1 (5 bases). Per the germline V gene, CDR1 is LGHNT and CDR2 is FRNRAP. V dropped 1 base and J dropped 7 bases, with 14 bases sitting between them. The CDR3 contains 15 residues. The CDR3, as DNA: TGTGCTAGTGGTTTGGGTCAGGGCAGACGGAATGAGCAGTTCTTC. Encoded protein: CASGLGQGRRNEQFF.

This clonotype came up many times. The genes are TRBV2 and TRBJ2-7; D might be TRBD1 (5 bases). The V and J ends lost 3 bases and 0 bases respectively, with 18 bases between them. The CDR3 runs 17 residues. CDR1 is SNHLY and CDR2 is FYNNEI in the germline V gene. The CDR3 loop is CASSDSDGPDTSYEQYF. DNA of the CDR3: TGTGCCAGCAGTGACTCTGATGGACCGGACACCTCCTACGAGCAGTACTTC.

Many counts were recorded for this clonotype. The V and J genes are TRBV5-6 and TRBJ2-5; a possible D gene is TRBD1 (6 bases). In germline, CDR1 is SGHDT, CDR2 YYEEEE. Trimming pared 4 bases from V and 3 bases from J, leaving 16 bases between. The CDR3 runs to 15 residues. CDR3 in amino acids: CASSGSTGWKETQYF. DNA for the CDR3: TGTGCCAGCAGCGGATCGACAGGATGGAAAGAGACCCAGTACTTC.

This clonotype was picked up many times. The chain carries TRBV11-2 and TRBJ2-3; 12 nucleotides line up with TRBD2. Germline trimming cut 7 bases from V and 2 bases from J; bases unmatched to any gene: 10. Looked up from germline, CDR1 is SGHAT and CDR2 is FQNNGV. The CDR3 is 17 residues long. The CDR3 protein is CASMSTSGGFLTDTQYF. CDR3 in DNA: TGTGCCAGCATGAGTACTAGCGGGGGGTTCCTCACAGATACGCAGTATTTT.

This clonotype was seen only a few times. This sequence joins TRBV29-1 and TRBJ2-1, with D perhaps TRBD1 or TRBD2 (5 bases each). The V gene's germline CDR1 is SQVTM and CDR2 ANQGSEA. V was shortened by 4 bases and J by 4 bases, with 14 bases between the two germline ends. The CDR3 length is 14 residues. The CDR3 protein is CSVVLRDGYNEQFF. The CDR3 DNA sequence: TGCAGCGTTGTCCTCCGGGACGGATACAATGAGCAGTTCTTC.

This clonotype was observed at least ten times. The CDR3 region is CASSLTGHYNSPLHF. DNA of the CDR3: TGTGCCAGCAGTTTAACCGGACACTATAATTCACCCCTCCACTTT. V gene TRBV28 combines with J gene TRBJ1-6; tentatively, D is TRBD1 (5 bases). CDR3 size: 15 residues. Between the trimmed V and J ends, which lost 2 bases and 3 bases, there was a span of 8 bases. Germline V gene data show CDR1 as MDHEN and CDR2 as SYDVKM.

This clonotype was seen ten or more times. This chain connects TRBV2 to TRBJ2-1; tentative D call: TRBD2 (6 bases). The CDR3 is made up of 14 amino acids. The V gene's germline CDR1 is SNHLY and CDR2 FYNNEI. V lost 8 bases and J lost 5, with 16 bases in between. The CDR3 protein is CASPRRAWDNEQFF. Written as DNA, the CDR3 is TGTGCCAGCCCTAGGAGGGCGTGGGACAATGAGCAGTTCTTC.

This clonotype was seen only a few times. The chain links TRBV24-1 to TRBJ2-2; TRBD2 agrees at 7 bases. The CDR3 contains 15 residues. The V and J ends lost 4 bases and 5 bases, in that order; junction bases with no gene match: 6. Germline CDR1 is KGHDR and CDR2 is SFDVKD. CDR3 region: CATSDHLAATGELFF. In nucleotides, the CDR3 is TGTGCCACCAGTGACCACCTAGCGGCGACCGGGGAGCTGTTTTTT.

The V call is TRBV9, the J call TRBJ1-2; TRBD1 matches at 8 bases. Trimming cost V 0 bases and J 6 bases; bases outside gene matches: 16. This CDR3 has 18 amino acids. Germline values: CDR1 SGDLS, CDR2 YYNGEE. The DNA of the CDR3 is TGTGCCAGCAGCGTAGGTACCCAGGTGCGGACAGGGATCGATGGCTACACCTTC. Its protein is CASSVGTQVRTGIDGYTF. The whole variable domain, filled in from reference TRBV9 and TRBJ1-2, reads DSGVTQTPKHLITATGQRVTLRCSPRSGDLSVYWYQQSLDQGLQFLIQYYNGEERAKGNILERFSAQQFPDLHSELNLSSLELGDSALYFCASSVGTQVRTGIDGYTFGSGTRLTVV.

This clonotype was found a few times. The chain is built from TRBV20-1 and TRBJ1-5; no clear D. V was cut by 1 base and J by 5 bases, with 9 bases left in between. This CDR3 has 13 residues. The germline gives CDR1 DFQATT, CDR2 SNEGSKA (reference sequence). In DNA form, the CDR3 reads TGCAGTGCTAGAGCCAGCGCCGATCAGCCCCAGCATTTT. Protein product: CSARASADQPQHF.

The chain carries TRBV5-8 and TRBJ2-7; D possibly corresponds to TRBD2 (7 bases). Trimming took off 3 bases at V and 3 bases at J, with 16 bases between the two ends. The CDR3 totals 15 residues. Germline V gene lookup returns CDR1 SGHTS and CDR2 YDEGEE. The CDR3 DNA reads as TGTGCCAGCAGCTATTCGGGGGGCCAATTCTACGAGCAGTACTTC. Translating it yields CASSYSGGQFYEQYF.

The V call is TRBV5-1, the J call TRBJ2-5, with 7 bases identical to TRBD1. This CDR3 region has 15 residues. V lost 3 bases and J lost 4; bases outside the gene matches: 9. The germline V gene has CDR1 SGHRS and CDR2 YFSETQ. The DNA for the CDR3 is TGCGCCAGCAGCTCCCATGGACAGGAGATAGAGACCCAGTACTTC. This translates into CASSSHGQEIETQYF.